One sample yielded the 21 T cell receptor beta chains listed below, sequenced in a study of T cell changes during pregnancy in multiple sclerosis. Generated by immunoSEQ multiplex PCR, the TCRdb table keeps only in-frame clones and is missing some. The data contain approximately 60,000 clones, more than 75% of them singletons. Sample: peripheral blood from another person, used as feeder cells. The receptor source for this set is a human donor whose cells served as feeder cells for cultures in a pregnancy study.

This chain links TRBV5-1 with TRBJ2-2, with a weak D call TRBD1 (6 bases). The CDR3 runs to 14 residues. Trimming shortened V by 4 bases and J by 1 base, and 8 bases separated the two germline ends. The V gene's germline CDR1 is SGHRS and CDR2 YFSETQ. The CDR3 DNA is TGCGCCAGCAGCGAGACAGGGAACACCGGGGAGCTGTTTTTT. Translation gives CASSETGNTGELFF. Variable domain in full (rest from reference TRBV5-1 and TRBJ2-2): KAGVTQTPRYLIKTRGQQVTLSCSPISGHRSVSWYQQTPGQGLQFLFEYFSETQRNKGNFPGRFSGRQFSNSRSEMNVSTLELGDSALYLCASSETGNTGELFFGEGSRLTVL.

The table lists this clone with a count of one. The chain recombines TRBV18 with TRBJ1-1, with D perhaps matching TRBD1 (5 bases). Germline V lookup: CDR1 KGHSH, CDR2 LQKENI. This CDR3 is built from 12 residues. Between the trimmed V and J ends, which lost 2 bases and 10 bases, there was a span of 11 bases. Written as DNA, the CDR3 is TGTGCCAGCTCACCATTTATGGGGGGAGCTTTCTTT. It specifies CASSPFMGGAFF.

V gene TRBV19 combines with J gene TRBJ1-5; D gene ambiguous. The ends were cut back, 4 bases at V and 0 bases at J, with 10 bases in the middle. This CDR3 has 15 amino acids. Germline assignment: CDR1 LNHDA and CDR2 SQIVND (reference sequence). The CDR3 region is CASSSTSNSNQPQHF. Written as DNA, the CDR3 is TGTGCCAGTAGTAGTACAAGCAATAGCAATCAGCCCCAGCATTTT.

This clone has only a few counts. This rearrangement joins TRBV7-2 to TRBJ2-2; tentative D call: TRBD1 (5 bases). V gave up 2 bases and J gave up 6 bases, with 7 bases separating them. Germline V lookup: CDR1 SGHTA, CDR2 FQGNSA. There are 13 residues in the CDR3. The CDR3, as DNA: TGTGCCAGCAGCTTAACGACAGCCGGGGAGCTGTTTTTT. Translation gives CASSLTTAGELFF.

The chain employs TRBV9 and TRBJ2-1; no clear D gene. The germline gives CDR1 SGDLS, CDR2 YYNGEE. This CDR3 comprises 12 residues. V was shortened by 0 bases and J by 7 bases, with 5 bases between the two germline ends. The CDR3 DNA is TGTGCCAGCAGCGTAGCCAGGAATGAGCAGTTCTTC. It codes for CASSVARNEQFF. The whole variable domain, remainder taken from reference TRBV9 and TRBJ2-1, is DSGVTQTPKHLITATGQRVTLRCSPRSGDLSVYWYQQSLDQGLQFLIQYYNGEERAKGNILERFSAQQFPDLHSELNLSSLELGDSALYFCASSVARNEQFFGPGTRLTVL.

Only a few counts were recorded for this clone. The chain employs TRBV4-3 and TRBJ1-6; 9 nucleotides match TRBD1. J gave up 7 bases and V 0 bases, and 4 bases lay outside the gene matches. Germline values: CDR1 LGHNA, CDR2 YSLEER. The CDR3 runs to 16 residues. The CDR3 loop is CASSQDQGQGNSPLHF. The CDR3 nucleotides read TGCGCCAGCAGCCAAGATCAGGGACAGGGCAATTCACCCCTCCACTTT.

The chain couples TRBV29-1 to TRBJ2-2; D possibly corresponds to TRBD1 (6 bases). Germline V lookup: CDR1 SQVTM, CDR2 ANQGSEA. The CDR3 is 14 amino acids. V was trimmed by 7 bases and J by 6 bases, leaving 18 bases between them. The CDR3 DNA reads TGCAGCGCGCTTAAGGGGTCAGGGGCCGGGGAGCTGTTTTTT. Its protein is CSALKGSGAGELFF.

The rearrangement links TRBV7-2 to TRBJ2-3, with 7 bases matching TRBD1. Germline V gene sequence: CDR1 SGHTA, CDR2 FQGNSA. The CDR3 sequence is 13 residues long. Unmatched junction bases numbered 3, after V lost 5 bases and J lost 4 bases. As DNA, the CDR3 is TGTGCCAGCAGCCGGCAGGGGGCAGATACGCAGTATTTT. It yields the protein CASSRQGADTQYF.

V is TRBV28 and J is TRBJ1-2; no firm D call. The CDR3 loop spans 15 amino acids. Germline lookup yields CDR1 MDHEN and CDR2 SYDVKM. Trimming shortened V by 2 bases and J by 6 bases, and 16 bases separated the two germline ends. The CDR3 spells CASSLTAGRRDGYTF. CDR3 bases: TGTGCCAGCAGTTTAACGGCTGGCAGGAGAGATGGCTACACCTTC.

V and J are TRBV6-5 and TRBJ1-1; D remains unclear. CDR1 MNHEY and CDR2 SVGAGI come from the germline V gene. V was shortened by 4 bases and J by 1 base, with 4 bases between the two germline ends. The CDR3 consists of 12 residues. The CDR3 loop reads CASSLSNTEAFF. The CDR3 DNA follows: TGTGCCAGCAGTTTATCGAACACTGAAGCTTTCTTT.

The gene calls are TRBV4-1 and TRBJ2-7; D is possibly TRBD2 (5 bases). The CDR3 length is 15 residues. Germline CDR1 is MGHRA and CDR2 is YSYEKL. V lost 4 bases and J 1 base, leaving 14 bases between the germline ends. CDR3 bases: TGCGCCAGCAGCCCGCACTTGAGCGGTTCCTACGAGCAGTACTTC. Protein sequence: CASSPHLSGSYEQYF.

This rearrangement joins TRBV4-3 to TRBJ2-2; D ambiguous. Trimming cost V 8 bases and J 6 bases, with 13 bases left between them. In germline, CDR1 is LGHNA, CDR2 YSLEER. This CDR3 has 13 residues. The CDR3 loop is CASGTAGAGELFF. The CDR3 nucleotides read TGCGCCAGCGGAACGGCAGGCGCCGGGGAGCTGTTTTTT.

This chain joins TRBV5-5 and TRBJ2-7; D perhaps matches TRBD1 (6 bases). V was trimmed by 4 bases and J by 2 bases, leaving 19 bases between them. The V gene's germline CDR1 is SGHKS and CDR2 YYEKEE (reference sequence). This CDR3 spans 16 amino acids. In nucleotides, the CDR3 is TGTGCCAGCAGCCCGTGGGGACACCCTGGTCCCTACGAGCAGTACTTC. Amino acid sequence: CASSPWGHPGPYEQYF.

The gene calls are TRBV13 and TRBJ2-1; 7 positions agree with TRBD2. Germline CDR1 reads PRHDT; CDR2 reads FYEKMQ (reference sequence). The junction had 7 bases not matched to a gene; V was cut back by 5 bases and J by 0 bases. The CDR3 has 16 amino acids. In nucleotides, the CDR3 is TGTGCCAGCAGCAGTAGCGGGCCCAGCTCCTACAATGAGCAGTTCTTC. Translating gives CASSSSGPSSYNEQFF.

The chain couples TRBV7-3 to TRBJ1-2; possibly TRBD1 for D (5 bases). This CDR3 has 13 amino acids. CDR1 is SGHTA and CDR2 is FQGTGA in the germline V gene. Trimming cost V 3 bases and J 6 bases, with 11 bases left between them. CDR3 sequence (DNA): TGTGCCAGCAGCTTCGCAAGAGGGGATGGCTACACCTTC. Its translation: CASSFARGDGYTF.

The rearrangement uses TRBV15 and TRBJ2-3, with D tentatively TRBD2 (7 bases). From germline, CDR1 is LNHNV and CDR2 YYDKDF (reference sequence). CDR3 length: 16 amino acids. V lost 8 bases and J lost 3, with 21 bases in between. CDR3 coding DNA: TGTGCCACCGCTACTCCCGACGGGGGGCCGACAGATACGCAGTATTTT. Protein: CATATPDGGPTDTQYF.

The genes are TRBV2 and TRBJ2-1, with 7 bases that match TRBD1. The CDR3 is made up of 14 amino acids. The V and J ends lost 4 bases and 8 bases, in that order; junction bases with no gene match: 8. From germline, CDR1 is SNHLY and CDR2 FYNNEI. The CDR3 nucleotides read TGTGCCAGCAGTGGACCGACAGGGTTCGATGAGCAGTTCTTC. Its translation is CASSGPTGFDEQFF.

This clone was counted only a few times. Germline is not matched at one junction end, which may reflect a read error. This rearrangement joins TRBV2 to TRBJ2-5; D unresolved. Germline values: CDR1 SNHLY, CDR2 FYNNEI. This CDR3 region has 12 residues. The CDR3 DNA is TGTTCCAGCATGAGGACCGGAGAGACCCAGTACTTC. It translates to CSSMRTGETQYF. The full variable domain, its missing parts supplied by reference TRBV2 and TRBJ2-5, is EPEVTQTPSHQVTQMGQEVILRCVPISNHLYFYWYRQILGQKVEFLVSFYNNEISEKSEIFDDQFSVERPDGSNFTLKIRSTKLEDSAMYFCSSMRTGETQYFGPGTRLLVL.

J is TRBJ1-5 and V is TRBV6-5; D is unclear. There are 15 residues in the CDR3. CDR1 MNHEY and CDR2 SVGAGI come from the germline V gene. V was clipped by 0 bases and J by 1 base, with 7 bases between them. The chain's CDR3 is CASSYSIRSNQPQHF. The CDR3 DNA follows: TGTGCCAGCAGTTACTCGATTCGCAGCAATCAGCCCCAGCATTTT.

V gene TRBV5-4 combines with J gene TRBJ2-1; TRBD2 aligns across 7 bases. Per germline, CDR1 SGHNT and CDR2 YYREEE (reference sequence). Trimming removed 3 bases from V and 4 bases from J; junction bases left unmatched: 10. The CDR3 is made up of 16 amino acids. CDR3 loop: CASSSSGGRRYNEQFF. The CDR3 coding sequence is TGTGCCAGCAGCTCTTCGGGCGGGAGAAGGTACAATGAGCAGTTCTTC.

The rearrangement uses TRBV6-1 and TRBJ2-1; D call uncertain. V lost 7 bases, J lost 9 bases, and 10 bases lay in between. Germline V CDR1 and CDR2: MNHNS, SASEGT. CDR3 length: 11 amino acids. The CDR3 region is CASTNLVEQFF. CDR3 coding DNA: TGTGCCAGCACCAACCTGGTTGAGCAGTTCTTC.